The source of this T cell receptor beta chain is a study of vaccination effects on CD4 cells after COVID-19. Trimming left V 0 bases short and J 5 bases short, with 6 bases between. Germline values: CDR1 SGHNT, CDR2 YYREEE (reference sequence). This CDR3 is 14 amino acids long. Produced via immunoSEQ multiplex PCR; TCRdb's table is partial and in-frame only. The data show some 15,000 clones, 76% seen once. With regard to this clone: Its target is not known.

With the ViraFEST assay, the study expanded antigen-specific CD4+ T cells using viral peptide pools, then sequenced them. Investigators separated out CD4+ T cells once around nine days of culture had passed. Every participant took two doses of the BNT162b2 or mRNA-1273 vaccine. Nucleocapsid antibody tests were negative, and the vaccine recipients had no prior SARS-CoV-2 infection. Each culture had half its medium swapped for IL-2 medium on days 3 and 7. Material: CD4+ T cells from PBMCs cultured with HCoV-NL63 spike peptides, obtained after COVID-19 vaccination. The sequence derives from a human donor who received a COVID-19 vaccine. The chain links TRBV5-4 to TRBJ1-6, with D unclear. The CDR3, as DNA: TGTGCCAGCAGCTTGGTGGCGGATAATTCACCCCTCCACTTT. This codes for CASSLVADNSPLHF.